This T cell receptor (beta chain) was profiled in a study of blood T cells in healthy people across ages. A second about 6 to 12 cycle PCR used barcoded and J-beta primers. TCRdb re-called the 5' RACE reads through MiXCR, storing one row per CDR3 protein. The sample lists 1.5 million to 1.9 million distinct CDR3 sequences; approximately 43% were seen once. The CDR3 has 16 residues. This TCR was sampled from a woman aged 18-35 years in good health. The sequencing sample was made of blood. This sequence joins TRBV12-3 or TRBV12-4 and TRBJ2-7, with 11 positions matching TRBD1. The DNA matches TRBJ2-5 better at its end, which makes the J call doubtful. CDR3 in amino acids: CASSLTDRGRLQTQYF. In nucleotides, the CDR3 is TGTGCCAGCAGTTTAACGGACAGGGGGCGCTTACAGACCCAGTACTTC.